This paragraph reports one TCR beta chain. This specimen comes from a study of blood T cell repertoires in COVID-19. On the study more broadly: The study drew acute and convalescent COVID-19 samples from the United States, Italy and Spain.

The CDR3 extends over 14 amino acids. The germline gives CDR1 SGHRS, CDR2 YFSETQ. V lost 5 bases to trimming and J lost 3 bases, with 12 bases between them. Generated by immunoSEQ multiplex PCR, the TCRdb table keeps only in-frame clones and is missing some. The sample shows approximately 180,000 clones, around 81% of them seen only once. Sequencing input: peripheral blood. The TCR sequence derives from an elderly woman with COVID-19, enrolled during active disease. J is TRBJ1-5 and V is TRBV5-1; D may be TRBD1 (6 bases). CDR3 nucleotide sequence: TGCGCCAGCAGTCTGACAGGCTCCAATCAGCCCCAGCATTTT. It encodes CASSLTGSNQPQHF.